These 20 T cell receptor beta chains were all obtained from the same sample, sequenced in a study of OX40 agonist ivuxolimab in advanced cancers. TCRdb keeps only in-frame clones here, not all; method: immunoSEQ multiplex PCR. The data contain about 82,000 clones, about nine tenths of them singletons. Source: CD4+ or CD8+ T cells sorted from blood, taken in a trial of the OX40 agonist ivuxolimab. These receptors were collected from an adult with an advanced solid tumor such as melanoma, head and neck, liver or kidney cancer.

V is TRBV2 and J is TRBJ1-2; no firm D call. Trimming removed 6 bases from V and 2 bases from J, with 10 bases in between. CDR3 length: 13 residues. Germline CDR1 reads SNHLY; CDR2 reads FYNNEI. CDR3 sequence reads: CASSLGRNYGYTF. The CDR3 DNA follows: TGTGCCAGCAGCCTTGGAAGGAACTATGGCTACACCTTC.

The gene calls are TRBV7-6 and TRBJ2-3, with no clear D. V lost 1 base and J 0 bases, leaving 11 bases between the germline ends. This CDR3 is built from 16 residues. Germline CDR1 SGHVS, CDR2 FNYEAQ. The CDR3 loop is CASSLGRVVSTDTQYF. CDR3 nucleotide sequence: TGTGCCAGCAGCTTAGGCCGAGTGGTTAGCACAGATACGCAGTATTTT. The full variable domain, rest sourced from reference TRBV7-6 and TRBJ2-3, is GAGVSQSPRYKVTKRGQDVALRCDPISGHVSLYWYRQALGQGPEFLTYFNYEAQQDKSGLPNDRFSAERPEGSISTLTIQRTEQRDSAMYRCASSLGRVVSTDTQYFGPGTRLTVL.

The chain links TRBV18 to TRBJ2-7; 11 bases line up with TRBD1. V lost 8 bases and J lost 2; bases outside the gene matches: 5. The germline CDR1 and CDR2 sequences are KGHSH and LQKENI. The CDR3 length is 14 residues. CDR3 in amino acids: CASPGQGDTYEQYF. The CDR3, as DNA: TGTGCCAGCCCGGGACAGGGGGACACCTACGAGCAGTACTTC.

The rearrangement joins TRBV9 to TRBJ2-7; 12 positions agree with TRBD1. Germline V gene sequence: CDR1 SGDLS, CDR2 YYNGEE. V shed 2 bases, J shed 2 bases, and the junction held 8 bases outside the gene matches. This CDR3 comprises 17 residues. The CDR3 nucleotides are TGTGCCAGCAGCGTTTCGACCGGGACAGGGGGCCCCTACGAGCAGTACTTC. It is translated as CASSVSTGTGGPYEQYF.

The V and J genes are TRBV18 and TRBJ2-5; perhaps TRBD1 as D (6 bases). The germline V gene has CDR1 KGHSH and CDR2 LQKENI. Trimming cost V 2 bases and J 0 bases, with 10 bases left between them. The CDR3 sequence is 15 residues long. Here the CDR3 DNA reads TGTGCCAGCTCACCAGTGCAGGGGTACCAAGAGACCCAGTACTTC. Translating it yields CASSPVQGYQETQYF. Full variable domain (outside the CDR3, taken from reference TRBV18 and TRBJ2-5): NAGVMQNPRHLVRRRGQEARLRCSPMKGHSHVYWYRQLPEEGLKFMVYLQKENIIDESGMPKERFSAEFPKEGPSILRIQQVVRGDSAAYFCASSPVQGYQETQYFGPGTRLLVL.

This clone was detected only once. The J gene is TRBJ2-3, the V gene TRBV7-3; 12 bases fit TRBD2. J lost 6 bases, V lost 5 bases, and 6 bases had no gene match. Germline V CDR1 and CDR2: SGHTA, FQGTGA. This CDR3 comprises 15 residues. The CDR3 sequence: CASSPSGGAWDTQYF. The CDR3, as DNA: TGTGCCAGCAGCCCTAGCGGGGGGGCTTGGGATACGCAGTATTTT.

The CDR3 region is CASSPARTFQETQYF. The CDR3 bases are TGTGCCAGCTCACCAGCTAGGACGTTCCAAGAGACCCAGTACTTC. V gene TRBV18 combines with J gene TRBJ2-5; D unclear. This CDR3 is 15 amino acids long. Germline CDR1 KGHSH, CDR2 LQKENI. Trimming took 2 bases from V and 1 from J, leaving 11 bases between them.

This clone was observed a handful of times. The V gene is TRBV30, the J gene TRBJ1-1; the D is unclear. The V and J ends lost 5 bases and 1 base respectively, with 5 bases between them. This CDR3 region has 11 residues. Germline CDR1 is GTSNPN and CDR2 is SVGIG (reference sequence). CDR3 sequence (DNA): TGTGCCTGGCGGGAGAACACTGAAGCTTTCTTT. Encoded protein: CAWRENTEAFF.

The chain has TRBV5-1 and TRBJ1-1, with D uncertain. Trimming cost V 0 bases and J 3 bases, with 9 bases left between them. The CDR3 consists of 14 residues. The germline V gene has CDR1 SGHRS and CDR2 YFSETQ. CDR3 sequence: CASSLGPPDTEAFF. CDR3 coding DNA: TGCGCCAGCAGCTTGGGTCCACCCGACACTGAAGCTTTCTTT. The whole variable domain, filled in from reference TRBV5-1 and TRBJ1-1, reads KAGVTQTPRYLIKTRGQQVTLSCSPISGHRSVSWYQQTPGQGLQFLFEYFSETQRNKGNFPGRFSGRQFSNSRSEMNVSTLELGDSALYLCASSLGPPDTEAFFGQGTRLTVV.

The chain uses TRBV30 and TRBJ1-4; tentative D call: TRBD1 (5 bases). CDR1 GTSNPN and CDR2 SVGIG come from the germline V gene (reference sequence). The CDR3 is 14 amino acids. Trimming removed 6 bases at V and 0 bases at J, with 11 bases between. This CDR3 is CACGRGATNEKLFF. CDR3 nucleotides: TGTGCCTGTGGCCGGGGGGCAACTAATGAAAAACTGTTTTTT.

This clone has a single count. The V call is TRBV18, the J call TRBJ2-1; the match to TRBD1 covers 9 bases. V shed 3 bases and J 2 bases; nucleotides not matched to a gene: 5. CDR1 is KGHSH and CDR2 is LQKENI in the germline V gene. The CDR3 is made up of 16 amino acids. This chain's CDR3 is CASSPLGTGPYNEQFF. DNA of the CDR3: TGTGCCAGCTCACCTCTCGGGACAGGGCCCTACAATGAGCAGTTCTTC.

This clone was counted a single time. The rearrangement links TRBV27 to TRBJ1-2; 10 nucleotides align to TRBD1. Germline V gene data show CDR1 as MNHEY and CDR2 as SMNVEV (reference sequence). The CDR3 is 16 residues long. The J segment lost 0 bases and the V segment lost 2 bases, leaving 3 bases of the junction unmatched. The CDR3 sequence is CASSLRDRGSNYGYTF. The CDR3 DNA reads TGTGCCAGCAGTTTAAGGGACAGGGGATCTAACTATGGCTACACCTTC.

In its sample, this clone was seen a few times. The chain links TRBV5-4 to TRBJ2-3; possibly TRBD2 for D (6 bases). Germline CDR1 SGHNT, CDR2 YYREEE (reference sequence). CDR3 size: 13 residues. With 4 bases removed from V and 8 bases from J, the gap between germline ends came to 14 bases. The CDR3 sequence: CASSTEGIGTQYF. In DNA, the CDR3 is TGTGCCAGCAGCACGGAGGGGATAGGTACGCAGTATTTT.

The chain carries TRBV5-1 and TRBJ2-5, with D possibly matching TRBD1 (8 bases). CDR1 and CDR2 from the germline V gene are SGHRS and YFSETQ. There are 16 residues in the CDR3. Deletions cut 2 bases from V and 0 bases from J, with 14 bases between. This CDR3 reads CASSFTGGVNQETQYF. The CDR3 DNA sequence: TGCGCCAGCAGCTTCACAGGGGGGGTAAACCAAGAGACCCAGTACTTC. The full variable domain, with the rest looked up from reference TRBV5-1 and TRBJ2-5, is KAGVTQTPRYLIKTRGQQVTLSCSPISGHRSVSWYQQTPGQGLQFLFEYFSETQRNKGNFPGRFSGRQFSNSRSEMNVSTLELGDSALYLCASSFTGGVNQETQYFGPGTRLLVL.

This sequence joins TRBV5-4 and TRBJ2-1, with D perhaps being TRBD1 or TRBD2 (5 bases each). CDR3 size: 15 residues. V lost 5 bases, J lost 7 bases, and 19 bases lay in between. Germline V gene data show CDR1 as SGHNT and CDR2 as YYREEE (reference sequence). CDR3 loop: CASRTLGTQGNEQFF. CDR3 coding DNA: TGTGCCAGCAGGACATTAGGGACCCAAGGGAATGAGCAGTTCTTC.

This clone occurred a few times. J is TRBJ1-2 and V is TRBV9; tentatively, D is TRBD1 (5 bases). CDR1 SGDLS and CDR2 YYNGEE come from the germline V gene. The CDR3 runs 14 residues. Trimming removed 1 base at V and 4 bases at J, with 11 bases between. The CDR3 coding sequence is TGTGCCAGCAGCGTAAGTTCAGACAGCTATGGCTACACCTTC. It is translated as CASSVSSDSYGYTF.

V is TRBV6-1 and J is TRBJ1-2; possibly TRBD1 for D (5 bases). The V gene's germline CDR1 is MNHNS and CDR2 SASEGT. The CDR3 runs to 15 residues. V shed 3 bases and J shed 5 bases, with 16 bases lying between them. The CDR3 coding sequence is TGTGCCAGCAGTGAGGGGCGGGCAGATCTTTATGGCTACACCTTC. Translating it yields CASSEGRADLYGYTF.

The gene calls are TRBV19 and TRBJ1-2, with D hard to call. This CDR3 has 12 residues. Germline loops: CDR1 LNHDA, CDR2 SQIVND (reference sequence). Trimming left V 5 bases short and J 5 bases short, with 9 bases between. The CDR3 bases are TGTGCCAGTAGTGGCCGGTCTTATGGCTACACCTTC. It yields the protein CASSGRSYGYTF.

The chain links TRBV10-1 to TRBJ2-3; perhaps TRBD1 as D (5 bases). Germline lookup yields CDR1 WNHNN and CDR2 SYGVQD (reference sequence). V was shortened by 4 bases and J by 3 bases, with 11 bases between the two germline ends. This CDR3 has 14 amino acids. The CDR3 DNA is TGCGCCAGCAGTGTGAGCAAGGGGACAGATACGCAGTATTTT. This sequence encodes CASSVSKGTDTQYF.

This clone was seen just once. The chain has TRBV4-2 and TRBJ2-5; D remains unclear. This CDR3 contains 13 residues. Trimming shortened V by 4 bases and J by 0 bases, and 6 bases separated the two germline ends. Per germline, CDR1 LGHNA and CDR2 YNFKEQ. The CDR3 nucleotides are TGTGCCAGCAGCCCCGCGCACCAAGAGACCCAGTACTTC. It is translated as CASSPAHQETQYF.